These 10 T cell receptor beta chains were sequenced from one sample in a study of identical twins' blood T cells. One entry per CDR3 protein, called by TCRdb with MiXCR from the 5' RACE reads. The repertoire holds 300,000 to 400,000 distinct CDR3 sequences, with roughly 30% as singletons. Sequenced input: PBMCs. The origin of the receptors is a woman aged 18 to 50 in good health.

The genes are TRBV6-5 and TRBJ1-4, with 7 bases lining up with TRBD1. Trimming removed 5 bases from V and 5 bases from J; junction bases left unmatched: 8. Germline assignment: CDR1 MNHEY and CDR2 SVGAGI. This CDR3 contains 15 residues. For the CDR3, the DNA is TGTGCCAGCAGTCCCCAACAGGGGATGAATGAAAAACTGTTTTTT. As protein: CASSPQQGMNEKLFF.

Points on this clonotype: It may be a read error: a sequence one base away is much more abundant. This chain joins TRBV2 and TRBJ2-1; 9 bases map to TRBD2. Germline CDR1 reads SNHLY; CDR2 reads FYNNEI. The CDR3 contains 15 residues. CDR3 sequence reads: CASTDFAGGYNEQLF. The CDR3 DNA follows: TGTGCCAGCACCGACTTTGCGGGGGGGTACAATGAGCAGCTCTTC.

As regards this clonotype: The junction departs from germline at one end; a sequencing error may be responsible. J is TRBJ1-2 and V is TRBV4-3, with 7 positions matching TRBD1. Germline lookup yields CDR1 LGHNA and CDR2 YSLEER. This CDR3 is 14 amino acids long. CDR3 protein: CASSRVQGLYGYAF. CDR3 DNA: TGCGCCAGCAGCCGGGTACAGGGGCTCTATGGCTACGCCTTC.

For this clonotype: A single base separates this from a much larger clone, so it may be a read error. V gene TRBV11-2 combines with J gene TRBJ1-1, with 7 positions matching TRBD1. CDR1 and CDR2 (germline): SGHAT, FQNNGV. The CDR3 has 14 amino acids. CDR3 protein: CAGSSPRQGVEAFF. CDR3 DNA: TGTGCCGGCAGCTCACCCCGCCAGGGGGTGGAAGCTTTCTTT.

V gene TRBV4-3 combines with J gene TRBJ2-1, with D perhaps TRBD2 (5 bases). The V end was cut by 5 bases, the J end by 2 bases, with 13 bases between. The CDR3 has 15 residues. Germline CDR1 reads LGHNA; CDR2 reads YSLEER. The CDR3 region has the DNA TGCGCCAGCAGCTACGGACTCGAGCCCTACAATGAGCAGTTCTTC. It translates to CASSYGLEPYNEQFF.

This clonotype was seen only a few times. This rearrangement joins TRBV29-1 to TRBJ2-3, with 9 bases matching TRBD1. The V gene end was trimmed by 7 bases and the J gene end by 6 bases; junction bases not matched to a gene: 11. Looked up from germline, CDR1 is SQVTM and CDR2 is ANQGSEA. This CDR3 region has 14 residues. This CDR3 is CSASWTGARDTQYF. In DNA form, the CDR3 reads TGCAGCGCCTCCTGGACAGGGGCCCGCGATACGCAGTATTTT.

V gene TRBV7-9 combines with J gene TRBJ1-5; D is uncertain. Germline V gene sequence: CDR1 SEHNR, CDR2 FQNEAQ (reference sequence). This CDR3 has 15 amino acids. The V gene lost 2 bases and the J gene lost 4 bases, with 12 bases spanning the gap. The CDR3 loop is CASSLTGMTNQPQHF. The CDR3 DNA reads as TGTGCCAGCAGCTTAACGGGAATGACTAATCAGCCCCAGCATTTT.

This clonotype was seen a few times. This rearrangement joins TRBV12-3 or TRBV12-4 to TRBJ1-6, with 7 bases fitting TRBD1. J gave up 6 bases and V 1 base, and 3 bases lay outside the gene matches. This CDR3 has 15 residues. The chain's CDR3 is CASSLGQGSNSPLHF. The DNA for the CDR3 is TGTGCCAGCAGTTTAGGACAGGGAAGTAATTCACCCCTCCACTTT.

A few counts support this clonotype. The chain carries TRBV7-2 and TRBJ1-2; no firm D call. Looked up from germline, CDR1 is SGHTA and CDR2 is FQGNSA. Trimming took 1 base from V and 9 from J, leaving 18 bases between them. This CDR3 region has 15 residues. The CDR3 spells CASSLVEVSLASYTF. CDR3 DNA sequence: TGTGCCAGCAGCTTAGTCGAGGTTTCGCTAGCTAGCTACACCTTC.

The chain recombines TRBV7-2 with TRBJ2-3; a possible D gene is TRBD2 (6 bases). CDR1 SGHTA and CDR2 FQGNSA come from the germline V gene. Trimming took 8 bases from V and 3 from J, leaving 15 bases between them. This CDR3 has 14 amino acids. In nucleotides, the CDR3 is TGTGCCAGCCTTATGGCGGGGACTACAGATACGCAGTATTTT. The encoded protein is CASLMAGTTDTQYF.